The rows below give T cell receptor beta chains drawn from one sample of a study of T cell responses to AZD1222 COVID-19 vaccine. Sequencing used immunoSEQ multiplex PCR; TCRdb keeps in-frame clones, though not all of them. The profile covers about 99,000 clones, with roughly 87% appearing a single time and about 4.8% taken by the ten largest. This material consisted of peripheral blood, taken on day 0 of AZD1222 vaccination. The source is an adult in good health. CDR3s include the opening cysteine and the closing phenylalanine or tryptophan. D genes are given only for firm matches. Not every row has a clone size; where given, it reads once, few, many or a size class.

>-|TRBJ1-1|TRBV5-1|13|-
CASAVQGNTEAFF
TGCGCCAGCGCCGTGCAGGGAAACACTGAAGCTTTCTTT
>-|TRBJ2-7|TRBV28|13|-
CASSYRGPYEQYF
TGTGCCAGCAGTTATCGGGGGCCCTACGAGCAGTACTTC
>-|TRBJ1-4|TRBV6-6|15|TRBD1
CASSSGDRVYEKLFF
TGTGCCAGCTCAAGCGGGGACAGGGTATACGAAAAACTGTTTTTT
>-|TRBJ2-7|TRBV6-5|14|-
CASSLSQSSYEQYF
TGTGCCAGCAGCCTAAGCCAGAGCTCCTACGAGCAGTACTTC
>-|TRBJ2-7|TRBV4-1|16|TRBD2
CASSQVQRGGLHEQYF
TGCGCCAGCAGCCAAGTACAGCGGGGGGGCCTCCACGAGCAGTACTTC
>-|TRBJ2-7|TRBV6-5|13|-
CASSYRRAHEQYF
TGTGCCAGCAGTTACCGCAGGGCCCACGAGCAGTACTTC
>once|TRBJ1-2|TRBV7-2|14|-
CASSSPGQFWGYTF
TGTGCCAGCAGCTCCCCAGGACAGTTCTGGGGCTACACCTTC
>-|TRBJ1-4|TRBV6-5|16|-
CASSYSGTSTNEKLFF
TGTGCCAGCAGTTACAGCGGGACATCAACTAATGAAAAACTGTTTTTT
>-|TRBJ2-3|TRBV5-8|16|-
CASSPRQVRITDTQYF
TGTGCCAGCAGCCCCCGACAGGTTCGAATCACAGATACGCAGTATTTT
>-|TRBJ1-4|TRBV18|14|-
CATSPVGGNEKLFF
TGTGCCACCAGCCCAGTCGGGGGTAATGAAAAACTGTTTTTT
>-|TRBJ2-2|TRBV18|18|TRBD2
CASSPPAGLGYKSGELFF
TGTGCCAGCTCACCACCCGCGGGACTAGGGTATAAGTCCGGGGAGCTGTTTTTT
>-|TRBJ1-2|TRBV3-1/TRBV3-2|14|-
CASSLFGQNYGYTF
TGTGCCAGCAGCCTATTCGGACAGAACTATGGCTACACCTTC
>once|TRBJ2-1|TRBV7-3|13|-
CASSLAEYNEQFF
TGTGCCAGCAGCTTAGCGGAGTACAATGAGCAGTTCTTC
>-|TRBJ1-1|TRBV5-1|15|-
CASVPGWGRDTEAFF
TGCGCCAGCGTCCCGGGGTGGGGGCGCGACACTGAAGCTTTCTTT
>few|TRBJ2-2|TRBV25-1|15|TRBD1
CASSSQGARAGELFF
TGTGCCAGCAGTTCACAGGGGGCGAGGGCCGGGGAGCTGTTTTTT
>once|TRBJ2-1|TRBV3-1/TRBV3-2|11|-
CASRINNEQFF
TGTGCCAGCAGGATTAACAATGAGCAGTTCTTC
>-|TRBJ1-1|TRBV20-1|11|-
CSARKGHEAFF
TGCAGTGCTAGAAAGGGACATGAAGCTTTCTTT
>few|TRBJ2-5|TRBV7-2|13|-
CASSLRVFETQYF
TGTGCCAGCAGCTTAAGAGTTTTCGAGACCCAGTACTTC
>-|TRBJ1-1|TRBV4-1|15|TRBD1
CASSQGTGGLTEAFF
TGCGCCAGCAGCCAAGGGACAGGGGGCCTGACTGAAGCTTTCTTT
>-|TRBJ2-3|TRBV4-1|15|TRBD1
CASSLGQGFTDTQYF
TGCGCCAGCAGCCTGGGACAGGGTTTCACAGATACGCAGTATTTT
>-|TRBJ1-1|TRBV28|11|-
CASSLGREAFF
TGTGCCAGCAGTTTAGGGCGTGAAGCTTTCTTT
>-|TRBJ2-3|TRBV29-1|14|-
CSVWTTPSTDTQYF
TGCAGCGTTTGGACAACCCCTAGCACAGATACGCAGTATTTT
>-|TRBJ2-5|TRBV6-1|18|TRBD2
CASSEAGLLAGFQETQYF
TGTGCCAGCAGTGAAGCGGGGTTACTAGCGGGCTTCCAAGAGACCCAGTACTTC
>-|TRBJ1-1|TRBV19|19|TRBD1
CASKPQSQGAEDLNTEAFF
TGTGCCAGTAAGCCCCAATCTCAGGGGGCGGAAGACTTGAACACTGAAGCTTTCTTT
>-|TRBJ2-4|TRBV7-2|17|TRBD2
CASSLTAGVTAKNIQYF
TGTGCCAGCAGCTTAACGGCGGGGGTCACAGCCAAAAACATTCAGTACTTC
>-|TRBJ1-3|TRBV20-1|11|-
CSASRGNTIYF
TGCAGTGCTAGTAGGGGAAACACCATATATTTT
>-|TRBJ2-1|TRBV9|16|TRBD2
CASSDPSGGNYNEQFF
TGTGCCAGCAGCGATCCTAGCGGGGGGAATTACAATGAGCAGTTCTTC
>-|TRBJ1-3|TRBV5-4|15|TRBD1
CASSLGQGAGNTIYF
TGTGCCAGCAGCTTGGGGCAGGGGGCAGGAAACACCATATATTTT